This T cell receptor beta chain was documented in a study of Tregs in tolerant kidney transplant recipients. With 6 bases removed from V and 1 base from J, the gap between germline ends came to 13 bases. The CDR3 is 14 residues long. Per germline, CDR1 MNHNY and CDR2 SVGAGI (reference sequence). TCRdb keeps only in-frame clones here, not all; method: immunoSEQ multiplex PCR. The table records about 64,000 clones, 70% to 90% of them present only once. Related graft donors supplied nonmyeloablative bone marrow transplants, and mixed chimerism was transient. The specimen was CD4+ T cells from blood (PBMCs), collected 6 months after the transplant. The clonotype was recovered from a human patient who received a combined kidney and bone marrow transplant. Some T cells could come from the graft donor. The chain recombines TRBV6-6 with TRBJ2-7, with unresolved D. The CDR3 protein is CASSPRLLSYEQYF. The CDR3 DNA is TGTGCCAGCAGCCCCCGACTGTTATCCTACGAGCAGTACTTC.